Sequencing of this T cell receptor (beta chain) was carried out in a study of blood T cell repertoires in COVID-19. Overall study: From the United States, Italy and Spain came samples of acute and convalescent COVID-19. From T cells, B-cell-depleted T cells, or PBMCs came the material, which was cDNA or gDNA.

The CDR3 covers 14 residues. Germline V lookup: CDR1 SGHDT, CDR2 YYEEEE. The germline V and J ends were trimmed by 2 bases and 2 bases, with 8 bases remaining between them. In the original analysis: Estimation of nucleated cell counts was performed using reference gene primer amplification. TCRdb's copy holds only in-frame clones and misses some; the assay was immunoSEQ multiplex PCR. V, J and clone size were drawn from that table, and D and trimming were deduced from the DNA. This table holds about 240,000 clones, approximately 83% found once. The J gene is TRBJ2-4, the V gene TRBV5-6; TRBD2 is a possible D gene (5 bases). The sample was peripheral blood. This receptor was identified in a man aged 25 to 40 who had recovered from COVID-19. The CDR3 reads CASSFGETKNIQYF. DNA for the CDR3: TGTGCCAGCAGCTTCGGGGAAACCAAAAACATTCAGTACTTC.